This is a list of T cell receptor beta chains from one sample in a study of blood T cell repertoires in COVID-19. Profiling relied on immunoSEQ multiplex PCR, and the TCRdb table lists in-frame clones only, not all of them. The sample yields over 100,000 clones, 85% to 90% seen once. Sequencing used peripheral blood. The source of these receptors is a man aged 60-69 years with COVID-19, enrolled during active disease. The CDR3 runs from the conserved cysteine through the conserved F or W. D genes are given only for firm matches. Where a row states a size, it is once, few, many or the class of an expanded clone; other rows omit it.

abundance | j_gene | d_gene | v_gene | CDR3aa | CDR3nt
once | TRBJ1-1 | TRBD1 | TRBV5-5 | CASSLGGSPEAFF | TGTGCCAGCAGCTTAGGGGGCTCACCCGAAGCTTTCTTT
- | TRBJ2-2 | - | TRBV14 | CASSQALTGELFF | TGTGCCAGCAGCCAAGCTTTAACCGGGGAGCTGTTTTTT
- | TRBJ1-4 | TRBD1 | TRBV20-1 | CSASKGAAGKLFF | TGCAGTGCTAGTAAGGGGGCAGCCGGAAAACTGTTTTTT
- | TRBJ1-5 | - | TRBV6-2/TRBV6-3 | CASSPYRQPQHF | TGTGCCAGCAGTCCCTACAGGCAGCCCCAGCATTTT
- | TRBJ1-5 | - | TRBV9 | CASSPTAHSNQPQHF | TGTGCCAGCAGCCCGACAGCCCATAGCAATCAGCCCCAGCATTTT
- | TRBJ1-5 | - | TRBV10-3 | CAIKGGGNQPQHF | TGTGCCATCAAGGGTGGAGGGAATCAGCCCCAGCATTTT
- | TRBJ2-4 | - | TRBV5-4 | CASSVTGSRNIQYF | TGTGCCAGCAGCGTCACAGGGTCTAGGAACATTCAGTACTTC
- | TRBJ1-1 | - | TRBV4-1 | CASSQVIFNTEAFF | TGCGCCAGCAGCCAAGTCATTTTCAACACTGAAGCTTTCTTT
- | TRBJ2-1 | - | TRBV19 | CASSSGQWSANEQFF | TGTGCCAGTAGTAGCGGACAATGGTCGGCGAATGAGCAGTTCTTC
- | TRBJ2-1 | TRBD2 | TRBV9 | CASSNRLAGGNNEQFF | TGTGCCAGCAGCAATAGACTAGCGGGGGGTAACAATGAGCAGTTCTTC
- | TRBJ1-2 | - | TRBV5-1 | CASSLSQGAGYTF | TGCGCCAGCAGCTTGAGTCAGGGCGCTGGCTACACCTTC
once | TRBJ1-2 | - | TRBV3-1/TRBV3-2 | CASGQTYGYTF | TGTGCCAGCGGACAGACCTATGGCTACACCTTC
- | TRBJ1-4 | TRBD1 | TRBV6-5 | CASRSQGLREKLFF | TGTGCCAGCAGATCACAGGGGCTCCGGGAAAAACTGTTTTTT
- | TRBJ2-5 | TRBD2 | TRBV29-1 | CSVRHGTSGETQYF | TGCAGCGTAAGACACGGGACTAGCGGGGAGACCCAGTACTTC
- | TRBJ1-1 | - | TRBV30 | CAWSVPGARTEAFF | TGTGCCTGGAGTGTACCTGGGGCGCGGACTGAAGCTTTCTTT
- | TRBJ1-1 | - | TRBV28 | CASSFSNTEAFF | TGTGCCAGCAGTTTCTCGAACACTGAAGCTTTCTTT
- | TRBJ2-3 | TRBD2 | TRBV7-3 | CASSLYAAGDTQYF | TGTGCCAGCAGCTTATATGCAGCGGGGGATACGCAGTATTTT
- | TRBJ2-7 | - | TRBV6-5 | CASSYSRKNYEQYF | TGTGCCAGCAGTTACTCGAGGAAAAACTACGAGCAGTACTTC
- | TRBJ2-7 | TRBD2 | TRBV10-1 | CASSETPGLGAYEQYF | TGCGCCAGCAGTGAGACACCGGGACTAGGGGCCTACGAGCAGTACTTC
- | TRBJ1-1 | TRBD1 | TRBV9 | CASSVGGQGARDTEAFF | TGTGCCAGCAGCGTAGGAGGACAGGGGGCTCGGGACACTGAAGCTTTCTTT
- | TRBJ1-1 | - | TRBV12-3/TRBV12-4 | CASRPSGLAEAFF | TGTGCCAGCAGACCCTCAGGGCTCGCTGAAGCTTTCTTT
- | TRBJ2-5 | TRBD1 | TRBV19 | CASSYDREETQYF | TGTGCCAGTAGTTACGACAGGGAAGAGACCCAGTACTTC
- | TRBJ1-2 | - | TRBV10-3 | CAISGQSNYGYTF | TGTGCCATCAGTGGACAGTCTAACTATGGCTACACCTTC
- | TRBJ2-7 | TRBD1 | TRBV5-4 | CASSSGQGTRYEQYF | TGTGCCAGCAGTTCAGGACAGGGTACCCGCTACGAGCAGTACTTC
- | TRBJ1-4 | TRBD1 | TRBV2 | CASSEYPGGTTNEKLFF | TGTGCCAGCAGTGAATATCCAGGGGGCACAACTAATGAAAAACTGTTTTTT
few | TRBJ2-7 | TRBD1 | TRBV19 | CASSSDRGPYEQYF | TGTGCCAGTAGCTCTGACAGGGGACCCTACGAGCAGTACTTC